The 29 T cell receptor beta chains below come from one sample, sequenced in a study of graft-versus-host responses after intestinal transplantation. Profiling relied on immunoSEQ multiplex PCR, and the TCRdb table lists in-frame clones only, not all of them. Here the sample spans about 130,000 clones, around nine tenths being singletons. The antigens of these receptors remain unknown. Sequenced here: unstimulated CD4+ T cells sorted from spleen or lymph node cells, sampled before intestinal transplant. The source is a human donor who received an intestinal transplant.

V usage is TRBV7-2 and J usage is TRBJ1-2; D unresolved. Germline V gene data show CDR1 as SGHTA and CDR2 as FQGNSA. This CDR3 region has 13 residues. V lost 3 bases and J 2 bases, leaving 7 bases between the germline ends. CDR3 region: CASSFRRNYGYTF. In DNA form, the CDR3 reads TGTGCCAGCAGCTTTAGACGGAACTATGGCTACACCTTC.

The V and J genes are TRBV9 and TRBJ1-4; D is perhaps TRBD1 (6 bases). Trimming removed 0 bases from V and 6 bases from J, with 12 bases in between. CDR1 is SGDLS and CDR2 is YYNGEE in the germline V gene. This CDR3 contains 15 residues. The CDR3, as DNA: TGTGCCAGCAGCGTAGATGGGGGCGCGGATGAAAAACTGTTTTTT. This encodes CASSVDGGADEKLFF.

This chain connects TRBV7-2 to TRBJ2-1; 12 nucleotides match TRBD2. The junction had 4 bases not matched to a gene; V was cut back by 2 bases and J by 2 bases. Germline V gives CDR1 SGHTA, CDR2 FQGNSA. The CDR3 runs to 17 residues. The chain's CDR3 is CASSLLAGGRAYNEQFF. In nucleotides, the CDR3 is TGTGCCAGCAGCTTACTAGCGGGGGGGCGCGCCTACAATGAGCAGTTCTTC.

This clone was recorded once. V usage is TRBV5-1 and J usage is TRBJ2-1, with TRBD1 as a possible D gene (6 bases). Per germline, CDR1 SGHRS and CDR2 YFSETQ. This CDR3 spans 14 amino acids. Trimming removed 1 base at V and 3 bases at J, with 8 bases between. The CDR3 sequence: CASSLRDNYNEQFF. The CDR3, as DNA: TGCGCCAGCAGCTTGAGGGACAACTACAATGAGCAGTTCTTC.

The chain carries TRBV4-2 and TRBJ2-3; 14 bases fit TRBD2. The CDR3 extends over 16 amino acids. Germline V gene sequence: CDR1 LGHNA, CDR2 YNFKEQ. With 3 bases clipped from V and 3 bases from J, the junction kept 2 bases outside the gene matches. The DNA for the CDR3 is TGTGCCAGCAGCCAGACTAGCGGGGGGGGAACAGATACGCAGTATTTT. Its protein product is CASSQTSGGGTDTQYF.

The rearrangement uses TRBV9 and TRBJ1-2; unclear D gene. Germline CDR1 is SGDLS and CDR2 is YYNGEE. The V end was cut by 3 bases, the J end by 3 bases, with 15 bases between. This CDR3 is 15 amino acids long. The DNA for the CDR3 is TGTGCCAGCAGCGCGGACGTGGGGTCCTACTATGGCTACACCTTC. Its protein is CASSADVGSYYGYTF. Together with reference TRBV9 and TRBJ1-2, the CDR3 gives the full variable domain: DSGVTQTPKHLITATGQRVTLRCSPRSGDLSVYWYQQSLDQGLQFLIQYYNGEERAKGNILERFSAQQFPDLHSELNLSSLELGDSALYFCASSADVGSYYGYTFGSGTRLTVV.

The rearrangement uses TRBV27 and TRBJ2-5; tentative D call: TRBD1 (6 bases). The CDR3 runs to 13 residues. Germline CDR1 MNHEY, CDR2 SMNVEV (reference sequence). The ends were cut back, 6 bases at V and 4 bases at J, with 12 bases in the middle. The DNA of the CDR3 is TGTGCCAGCAGCGGACAGCCTCGAGAGACCCAGTACTTC. Protein product: CASSGQPRETQYF.

V usage is TRBV5-4 and J usage is TRBJ1-2, with D possibly TRBD1 on 6 matching bases. The V end was cut by 4 bases, the J end by 8 bases, with 15 bases between. The length of the CDR3 is 13 residues. Germline V gives CDR1 SGHNT, CDR2 YYREEE (reference sequence). The CDR3 DNA is TGTGCCAGCAGCCCCCCAGGGGTAGAGGGCTACACCTTC. Its protein product is CASSPPGVEGYTF.

The gene calls are TRBV5-1 and TRBJ1-6; TRBD1 agrees at 7 bases. The V and J ends lost 5 bases and 10 bases, in that order; junction bases with no gene match: 15. CDR1 and CDR2 from the germline V gene are SGHRS and YFSETQ. The CDR3 totals 16 residues. The CDR3 nucleotides are TGCGCCAGCAGACGGGACAGCTCCCCTCGGGGCTCACCCCTCCACTTT. Translating gives CASRRDSSPRGSPLHF.

This chain connects TRBV5-1 to TRBJ2-5; D not resolved. This CDR3 is built from 12 residues. Germline V gene lookup returns CDR1 SGHRS and CDR2 YFSETQ. V was trimmed by 3 bases and J by 2 bases, leaving 5 bases between them. The CDR3 region is CASSSGQETQYF. The CDR3 nucleotides are TGCGCCAGCAGCTCCGGACAAGAGACCCAGTACTTC.

The J gene is TRBJ2-1, the V gene TRBV9; D is uncertain. This CDR3 comprises 15 residues. The ends were cut back, 4 bases at V and 1 base at J, with 12 bases in the middle. Germline V lookup: CDR1 SGDLS, CDR2 YYNGEE. CDR3 protein: CASSPRQISYNEQFF. CDR3 sequence (DNA): TGTGCCAGCAGCCCTAGGCAAATTTCCTACAATGAGCAGTTCTTC.

The rearrangement links TRBV10-2 to TRBJ1-5, with TRBD1 matching 8 bases. CDR1 is WSHSY, CDR2 SAAADI, per germline. With V trimmed by 4 bases and J by 7 bases, 6 bases remained unmatched. CDR3 length equals 14 residues. CDR3 sequence (DNA): TGCGCCAGCAGTGGGGGGGCAGGGGGCCAGCCCCAGCATTTT. Its protein product is CASSGGAGGQPQHF.

The V call is TRBV9, the J call TRBJ1-2; possible D gene TRBD1, 6 bases. This CDR3 comprises 18 residues. The V end lost 3 bases, the J end lost 5 bases, and 26 bases lay between the germline ends. CDR1 SGDLS and CDR2 YYNGEE come from the germline V gene. The CDR3, as DNA: TGTGCCAGCAGCGGTAATCAGGGAAGGGGGGGTACAAGGTATGGCTACACCTTC. As protein: CASSGNQGRGGTRYGYTF.

The chain is built from TRBV10-2 and TRBJ2-7, with D perhaps TRBD1 (5 bases). The V gene lost 6 bases and the J gene lost 3 bases, with 15 bases spanning the gap. Germline-derived CDR1 and CDR2 are WSHSY and SAAADI. The CDR3 spans 14 residues. The CDR3 DNA follows: TGCGCCAGCAGCTTCCCAGGGCTTAGCTACGAGCAGTACTTC. This sequence encodes CASSFPGLSYEQYF.

This chain uses TRBV6-6 with TRBJ2-1; D gene ambiguous. Per germline, CDR1 MNHNY and CDR2 SVGAGI (reference sequence). This CDR3 contains 15 residues. The V end lost 4 bases, the J end lost 4 bases, and 14 bases lay between the germline ends. CDR3 residues: CASSSSSVRYNEQFF. Written as DNA, the CDR3 is TGTGCCAGCAGTTCATCTAGTGTTAGGTACAATGAGCAGTTCTTC.

CDR3 in DNA: TGCGCCAGCAGCTCCCCGGGACTGTACGAGCAGTACTTC. Protein product: CASSSPGLYEQYF. The V gene is TRBV5-1, the J gene TRBJ2-5, with a possible D match to TRBD2 (6 bases). The J call may be faulty, since TRBJ2-7 better matches the DNA end. From germline, CDR1 is SGHRS and CDR2 YFSETQ. The CDR3 spans 13 residues.

The chain has TRBV2 and TRBJ2-1; maybe TRBD1 (6 bases). This CDR3 is built from 14 residues. V was shortened by 4 bases and J by 10 bases, with 17 bases between the two germline ends. Per the germline V gene, CDR1 is SNHLY and CDR2 is FYNNEI. The DNA of the CDR3 is TGTGCCAGCAGTGTGATAGGGGGACGAGGGGAGCAGTTCTTC. Its protein is CASSVIGGRGEQFF.

The gene calls are TRBV12-5 and TRBJ1-3; D may be TRBD1 (5 bases). CDR3 length: 11 amino acids. V was pared by 7 bases and J by 8 bases, with 9 bases between. Germline CDR1 LGHNT, CDR2 FRNRAP. In DNA, the CDR3 is TGTGCTAGTGCCCTGGGGGACACCATATATTTT. Residues: CASALGDTIYF.

This clone was detected only once. The chain combines TRBV5-5 with TRBJ2-7; D is perhaps TRBD2 (6 bases). Per germline, CDR1 SGHKS and CDR2 YYEKEE (reference sequence). The CDR3 loop spans 17 amino acids. Trimming pared 4 bases from V and 2 bases from J, leaving 22 bases between. CDR3 residues: CASSPIPQGSGTYEQYF. CDR3 sequence (DNA): TGTGCCAGCAGCCCAATCCCCCAAGGTAGCGGCACCTACGAGCAGTACTTC.

V usage is TRBV6-5 and J usage is TRBJ1-2; possible D gene TRBD1, 6 bases. V lost 2 bases to trimming and J lost 7 bases, with 11 bases between them. This CDR3 comprises 13 residues. Germline CDR1 MNHEY, CDR2 SVGAGI. The CDR3: CASSYDYRAGYTF. The CDR3 coding sequence is TGTGCCAGCAGTTACGACTACAGGGCTGGCTACACCTTC.

The chain uses TRBV2 and TRBJ1-2; TRBD1 is a possible D gene (5 bases). The CDR3 covers 15 residues. Germline V gene sequence: CDR1 SNHLY, CDR2 FYNNEI. Trimming cost V 2 bases and J 8 bases, with 18 bases left between them. CDR3 nucleotides: TGTGCCAGCAGTGAAATAATCGGGACTGTGACCGGCTACACCTTC. It specifies CASSEIIGTVTGYTF. The full variable domain, in which reference TRBV2 and TRBJ1-2 provide the parts outside the CDR3, is EPEVTQTPSHQVTQMGQEVILRCVPISNHLYFYWYRQILGQKVEFLVSFYNNEISEKSEIFDDQFSVERPDGSNFTLKIRSTKLEDSAMYFCASSEIIGTVTGYTFGSGTRLTVV.

The chain links TRBV2 to TRBJ2-7, with no clear D. The V gene's germline CDR1 is SNHLY and CDR2 FYNNEI. Trimming cost V 3 bases and J 6 bases, with 9 bases left between them. The CDR3 is 12 residues long. CDR3 protein: CASSDVVREQYF. CDR3 sequence (DNA): TGTGCCAGCAGTGACGTGGTGCGCGAGCAGTACTTC.

The chain recombines TRBV5-6 with TRBJ2-5; TRBD2 matches 7 bases. Trimming at V came to 3 bases and at J to 4 bases, leaving 3 bases not matched to a gene. The CDR3 consists of 13 residues. Per germline, CDR1 SGHDT and CDR2 YYEEEE. This chain's CDR3 is CASSSAGVETQYF. As DNA, the CDR3 is TGTGCCAGCAGCTCCGCGGGGGTAGAGACCCAGTACTTC.

The V gene is TRBV5-1, the J gene TRBJ2-5, with TRBD2 matching 8 bases. The CDR3 is made up of 14 amino acids. Germline V gene data show CDR1 as SGHRS and CDR2 as YFSETQ. The trim removed 2 bases at V and 6 bases at J, leaving 6 bases unmatched. CDR3 sequence reads: CASSFSGVEKTQYF. In DNA form, the CDR3 reads TGCGCCAGCAGCTTTAGCGGGGTGGAAAAGACCCAGTACTTC.

This clone was counted once. The V call is TRBV6-8, the J call TRBJ2-2; tentative D call: TRBD1 (6 bases). V was shortened by 2 bases and J by 5 bases, with 15 bases between the two germline ends. The germline V gene encodes CDR1 MNHGY and CDR2 SAAAGT. The CDR3 contains 16 residues. Written as DNA, the CDR3 is TGTGCCAGCAGTTACCCCTTGACAGGTTTTACCGGGGAGCTGTTTTTT. It translates to CASSYPLTGFTGELFF.

The chain combines TRBV4-2 with TRBJ1-1, with D hard to call. Germline V lookup: CDR1 LGHNA, CDR2 YNFKEQ. Between the trimmed V and J ends, which lost 2 bases and 0 bases, there was a span of 4 bases. The CDR3 loop spans 13 amino acids. In DNA, the CDR3 is TGTGCCAGCAGCCAACTGATGAACACTGAAGCTTTCTTT. Residues: CASSQLMNTEAFF.

The chain joins TRBV6-5 to TRBJ2-7, with 8 bases aligning to TRBD1. Germline V lookup: CDR1 MNHEY, CDR2 SVGAGI. Trimming cost V 8 bases and J 2 bases; bases outside gene matches: 11. The CDR3 extends over 15 amino acids. CDR3 protein: CASGQGPFSTYEQYF. In nucleotides, the CDR3 is TGTGCCAGCGGACAGGGACCTTTCTCCACCTACGAGCAGTACTTC.

The chain uses TRBV2 and TRBJ2-7; D is unclear. The germline CDR1 and CDR2 sequences are SNHLY and FYNNEI. Deletions cut 3 bases from V and 2 bases from J, with 11 bases between. The CDR3 covers 14 residues. CDR3 nucleotides: TGTGCCAGCAGTGATGTTCTGGCTCCCTACGAGCAGTACTTC. Protein product: CASSDVLAPYEQYF. The full variable domain, completed using reference TRBV2 and TRBJ2-7, is EPEVTQTPSHQVTQMGQEVILRCVPISNHLYFYWYRQILGQKVEFLVSFYNNEISEKSEIFDDQFSVERPDGSNFTLKIRSTKLEDSAMYFCASSDVLAPYEQYFGPGTRLTVT.

This sequence joins TRBV7-3 and TRBJ2-1; D could derive from TRBD1 or TRBD2 (5 bases each). Trimming stripped 3 bases from V and 9 bases from J, with 12 bases between. CDR1 SGHTA and CDR2 FQGTGA come from the germline V gene. CDR3 size: 13 residues. The chain's CDR3 is CASSFGTNSEQFF. CDR3 sequence (DNA): TGTGCCAGCAGCTTCGGGACGAACAGTGAGCAGTTCTTC.